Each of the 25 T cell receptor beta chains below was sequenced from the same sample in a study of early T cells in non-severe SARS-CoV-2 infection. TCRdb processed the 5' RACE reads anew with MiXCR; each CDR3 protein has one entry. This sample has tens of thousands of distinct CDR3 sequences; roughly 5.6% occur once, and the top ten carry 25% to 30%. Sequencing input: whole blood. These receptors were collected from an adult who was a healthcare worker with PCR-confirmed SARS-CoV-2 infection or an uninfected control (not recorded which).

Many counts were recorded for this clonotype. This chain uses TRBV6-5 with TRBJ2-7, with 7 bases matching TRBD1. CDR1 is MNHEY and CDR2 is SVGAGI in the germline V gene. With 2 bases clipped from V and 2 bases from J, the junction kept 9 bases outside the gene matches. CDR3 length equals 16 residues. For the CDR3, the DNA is TGTGCCAGCAGTTACAGGGGGCTAGCAGAAGCCTACGAGCAGTACTTC. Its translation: CASSYRGLAEAYEQYF.

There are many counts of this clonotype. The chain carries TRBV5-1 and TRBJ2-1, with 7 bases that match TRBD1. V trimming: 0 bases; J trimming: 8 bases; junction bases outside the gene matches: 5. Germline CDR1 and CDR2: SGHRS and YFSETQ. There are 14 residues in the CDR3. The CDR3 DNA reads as TGCGCCAGCAGCTTGGTGTACAGGGGCGATGAGCAGTTCTTC. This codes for CASSLVYRGDEQFF.

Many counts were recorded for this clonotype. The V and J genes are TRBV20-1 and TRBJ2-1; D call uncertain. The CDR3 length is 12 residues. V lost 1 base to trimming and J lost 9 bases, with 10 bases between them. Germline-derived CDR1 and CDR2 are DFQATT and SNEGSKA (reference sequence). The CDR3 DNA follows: TGCAGTGCTAGAGGCCATGACCCTGAGCAGTTCTTC. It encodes CSARGHDPEQFF.

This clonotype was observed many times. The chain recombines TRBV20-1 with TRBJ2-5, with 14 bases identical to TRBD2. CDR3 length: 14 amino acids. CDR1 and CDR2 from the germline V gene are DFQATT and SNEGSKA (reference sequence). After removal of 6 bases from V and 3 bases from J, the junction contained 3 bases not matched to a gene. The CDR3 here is CSAGTSGREETQYF. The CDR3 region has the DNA TGCAGTGCCGGGACTAGCGGGAGAGAAGAGACCCAGTACTTC.

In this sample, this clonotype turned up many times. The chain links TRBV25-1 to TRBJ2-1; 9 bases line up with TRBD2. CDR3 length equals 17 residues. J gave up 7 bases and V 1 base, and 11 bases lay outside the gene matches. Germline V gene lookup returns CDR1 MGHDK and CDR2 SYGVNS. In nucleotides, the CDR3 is TGTGCCAGCAGTGAATCGGGGGCTAGCGGGGTCGGTAATGAGCAGTTCTTC. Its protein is CASSESGASGVGNEQFF.

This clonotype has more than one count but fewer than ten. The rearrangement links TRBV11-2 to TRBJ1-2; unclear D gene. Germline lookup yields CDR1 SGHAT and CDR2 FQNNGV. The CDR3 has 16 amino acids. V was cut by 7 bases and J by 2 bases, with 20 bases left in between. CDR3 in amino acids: CASNNLQPGRNYGYTF. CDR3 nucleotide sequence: TGTGCCAGCAACAATCTCCAGCCAGGACGAAACTATGGCTACACCTTC.

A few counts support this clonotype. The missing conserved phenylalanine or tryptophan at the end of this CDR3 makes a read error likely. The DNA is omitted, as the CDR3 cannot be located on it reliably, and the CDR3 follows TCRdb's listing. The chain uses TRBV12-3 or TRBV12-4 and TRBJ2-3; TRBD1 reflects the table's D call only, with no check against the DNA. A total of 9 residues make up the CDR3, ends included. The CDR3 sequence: CASSPRTGL.

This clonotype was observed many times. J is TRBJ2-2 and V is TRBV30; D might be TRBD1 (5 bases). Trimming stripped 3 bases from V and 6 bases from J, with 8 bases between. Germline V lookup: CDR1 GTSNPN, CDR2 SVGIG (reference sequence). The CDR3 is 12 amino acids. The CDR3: CAWSWGSGELFF. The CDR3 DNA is TGTGCCTGGAGCTGGGGCTCCGGGGAGCTGTTTTTT.

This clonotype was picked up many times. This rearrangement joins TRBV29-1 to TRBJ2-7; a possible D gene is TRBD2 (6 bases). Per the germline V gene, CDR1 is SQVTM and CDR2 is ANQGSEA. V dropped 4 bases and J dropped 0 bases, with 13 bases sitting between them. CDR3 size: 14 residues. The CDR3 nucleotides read TGCAGCGTTGGGGTAGGAGGGCACTCCTACGAGCAGTACTTC. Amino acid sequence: CSVGVGGHSYEQYF.

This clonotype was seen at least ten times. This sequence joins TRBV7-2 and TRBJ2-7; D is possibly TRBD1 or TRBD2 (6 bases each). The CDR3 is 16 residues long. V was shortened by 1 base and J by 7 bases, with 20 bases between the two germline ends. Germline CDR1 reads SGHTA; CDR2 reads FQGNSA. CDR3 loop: CASSLDGAAWRGEQYF. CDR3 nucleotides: TGTGCCAGCAGCTTAGATGGGGCGGCCTGGAGGGGGGAGCAGTACTTC.

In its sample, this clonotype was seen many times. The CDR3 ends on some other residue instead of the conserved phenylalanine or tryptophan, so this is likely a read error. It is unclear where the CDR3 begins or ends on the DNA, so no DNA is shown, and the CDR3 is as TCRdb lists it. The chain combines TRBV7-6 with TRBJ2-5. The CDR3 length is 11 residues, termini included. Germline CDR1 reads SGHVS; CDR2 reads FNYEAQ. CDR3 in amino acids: CASSLRHANLR.

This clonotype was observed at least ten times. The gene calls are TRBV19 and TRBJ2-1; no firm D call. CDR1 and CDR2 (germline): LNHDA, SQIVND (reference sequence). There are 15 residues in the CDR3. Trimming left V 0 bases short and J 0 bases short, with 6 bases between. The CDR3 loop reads CASSIDLGSYNEQFF. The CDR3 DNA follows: TGTGCCAGTAGTATAGATTTAGGCTCCTACAATGAGCAGTTCTTC.

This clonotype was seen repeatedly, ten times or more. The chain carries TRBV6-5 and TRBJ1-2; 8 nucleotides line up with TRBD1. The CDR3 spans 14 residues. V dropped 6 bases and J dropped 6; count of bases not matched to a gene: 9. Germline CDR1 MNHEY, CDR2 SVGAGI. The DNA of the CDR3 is TGTGCCAGCAGCCGGACAGGGTTCATGGATGGCTACACCTTC. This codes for CASSRTGFMDGYTF.

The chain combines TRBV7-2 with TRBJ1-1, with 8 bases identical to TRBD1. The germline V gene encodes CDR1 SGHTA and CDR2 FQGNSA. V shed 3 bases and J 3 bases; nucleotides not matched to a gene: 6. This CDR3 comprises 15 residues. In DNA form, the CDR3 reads TGTGCCAGCAGCTTCACCGGGACAGGTGACACTGAAGCTTTCTTT. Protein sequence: CASSFTGTGDTEAFF.

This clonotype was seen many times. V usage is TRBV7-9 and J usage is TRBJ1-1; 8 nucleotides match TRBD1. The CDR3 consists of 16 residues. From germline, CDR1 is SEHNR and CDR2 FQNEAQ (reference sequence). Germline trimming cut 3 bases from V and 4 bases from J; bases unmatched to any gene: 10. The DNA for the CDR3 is TGTGCCAGCAGCTTCCCCGGACAGGGAGGGAGCACTGAAGCTTTCTTT. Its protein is CASSFPGQGGSTEAFF.

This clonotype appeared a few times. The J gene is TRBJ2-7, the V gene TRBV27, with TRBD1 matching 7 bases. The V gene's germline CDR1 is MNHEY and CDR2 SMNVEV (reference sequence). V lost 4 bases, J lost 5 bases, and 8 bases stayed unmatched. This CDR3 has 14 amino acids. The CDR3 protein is CASSSQDRWHEQYF. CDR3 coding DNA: TGTGCCAGCAGTTCACAGGACAGGTGGCACGAGCAGTACTTC.

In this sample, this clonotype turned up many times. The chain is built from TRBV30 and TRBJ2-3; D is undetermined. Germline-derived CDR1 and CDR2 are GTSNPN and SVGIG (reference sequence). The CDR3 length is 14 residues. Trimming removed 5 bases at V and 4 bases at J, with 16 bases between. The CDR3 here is CAWVRSENSDTQYF. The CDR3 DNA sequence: TGTGCCTGGGTCCGGAGCGAAAACTCAGATACGCAGTATTTT.

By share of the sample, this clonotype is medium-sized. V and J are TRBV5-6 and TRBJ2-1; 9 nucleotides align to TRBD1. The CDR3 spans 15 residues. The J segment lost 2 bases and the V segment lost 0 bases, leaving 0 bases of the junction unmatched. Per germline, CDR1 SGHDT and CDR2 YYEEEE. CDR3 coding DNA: TGTGCCAGCAGCTTGGGGGACAGGGCCTACAATGAGCAGTTCTTC. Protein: CASSLGDRAYNEQFF.

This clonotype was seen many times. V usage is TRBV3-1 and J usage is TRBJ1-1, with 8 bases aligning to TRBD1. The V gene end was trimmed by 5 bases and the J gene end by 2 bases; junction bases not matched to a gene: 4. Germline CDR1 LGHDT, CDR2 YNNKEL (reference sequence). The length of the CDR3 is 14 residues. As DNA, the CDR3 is TGTGCCAGCAGCTCTGACAGGGGAAACACTGAAGCTTTCTTT. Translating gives CASSSDRGNTEAFF.

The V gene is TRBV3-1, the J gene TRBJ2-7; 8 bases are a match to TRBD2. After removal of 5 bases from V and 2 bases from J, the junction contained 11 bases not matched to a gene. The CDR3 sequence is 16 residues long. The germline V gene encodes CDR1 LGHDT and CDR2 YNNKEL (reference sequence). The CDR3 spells CASSATSGGPTYEQYF. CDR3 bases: TGTGCCAGCAGCGCAACGAGCGGGGGACCAACCTACGAGCAGTACTTC.

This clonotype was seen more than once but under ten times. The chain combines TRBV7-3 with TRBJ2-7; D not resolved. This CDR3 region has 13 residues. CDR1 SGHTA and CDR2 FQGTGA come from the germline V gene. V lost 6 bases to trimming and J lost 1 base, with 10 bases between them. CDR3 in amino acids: CASSITASYEQYF. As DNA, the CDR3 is TGTGCCAGCAGTATTACAGCTTCCTACGAGCAGTACTTC.

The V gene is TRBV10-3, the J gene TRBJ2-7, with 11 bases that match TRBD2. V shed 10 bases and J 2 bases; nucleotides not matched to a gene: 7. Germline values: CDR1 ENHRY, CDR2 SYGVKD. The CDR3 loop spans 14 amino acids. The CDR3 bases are TGTGCCACCCTCGGGACTAGCGGAACCTACGAGCAGTACTTC. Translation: CATLGTSGTYEQYF.

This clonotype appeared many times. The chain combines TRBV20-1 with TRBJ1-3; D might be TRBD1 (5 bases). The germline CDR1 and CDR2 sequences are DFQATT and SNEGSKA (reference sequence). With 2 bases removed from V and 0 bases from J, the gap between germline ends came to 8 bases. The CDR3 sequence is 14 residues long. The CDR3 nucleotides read TGCAGTGCTAGAATGGGGCGCTCTGGAAACACCATATATTTT. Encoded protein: CSARMGRSGNTIYF.

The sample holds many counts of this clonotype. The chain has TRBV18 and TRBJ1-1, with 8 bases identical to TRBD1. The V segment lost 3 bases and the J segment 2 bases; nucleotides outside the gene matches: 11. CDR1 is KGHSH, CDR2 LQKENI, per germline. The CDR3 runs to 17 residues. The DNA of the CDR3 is TGTGCCAGCTCACCCATGGGACAGGCGGGAAAAAACACTGAAGCTTTCTTT. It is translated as CASSPMGQAGKNTEAFF. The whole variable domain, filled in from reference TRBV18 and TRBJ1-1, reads NAGVMQNPRHLVRRRGQEARLRCSPMKGHSHVYWYRQLPEEGLKFMVYLQKENIIDESGMPKERFSAEFPKEGPSILRIQQVVRGDSAAYFCASSPMGQAGKNTEAFFGQGTRLTVV.

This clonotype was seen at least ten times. CDR3 sequence (DNA): TGTGCCAGCAGCGATAACTTGGGCAATCAGCCCCAGCATTTT. It is translated as CASSDNLGNQPQHF. The chain employs TRBV9 and TRBJ1-5; D ambiguous. V lost 3 bases and J 2 bases, leaving 9 bases between the germline ends. This CDR3 region has 14 residues. Germline V gene lookup returns CDR1 SGDLS and CDR2 YYNGEE.